This T cell receptor beta chain stems from a study of cytomegalovirus exposure and HLA in healthy donors. Healthy bone marrow donors supplied every sample. The primer mix had 60 Vbeta and 13 Jbeta primers. Assay used: immunoSEQ multiplex PCR; TCRdb lists only in-frame clones, some missing. Of about 95,000 clones listed, approximately 77% are singletons. The CDR3 has 14 residues. The V and J ends lost 3 bases and 7 bases, in that order; junction bases with no gene match: 5. In germline, CDR1 is KGHSH, CDR2 LQKENI. Sequencing was performed on PBMCs. This sequence originates from a woman aged 35 to 49 in good health and CMV-seronegative. The chain recombines TRBV18 with TRBJ2-1; 8 bases line up with TRBD2. DNA of the CDR3: TGTGCCAGCTCACCTGGGACTAGGGGGAATGAGCAGTTCTTC. This gives the protein CASSPGTRGNEQFF.